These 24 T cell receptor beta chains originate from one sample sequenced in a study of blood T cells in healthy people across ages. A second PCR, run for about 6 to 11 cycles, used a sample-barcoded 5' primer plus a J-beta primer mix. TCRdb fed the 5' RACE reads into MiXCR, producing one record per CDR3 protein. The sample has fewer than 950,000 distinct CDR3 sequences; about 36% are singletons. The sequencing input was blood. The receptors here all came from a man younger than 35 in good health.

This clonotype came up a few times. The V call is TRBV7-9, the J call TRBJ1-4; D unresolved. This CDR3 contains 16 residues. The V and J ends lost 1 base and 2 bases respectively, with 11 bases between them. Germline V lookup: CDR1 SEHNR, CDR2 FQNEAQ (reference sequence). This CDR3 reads CASSLGTSTTNEKLFF. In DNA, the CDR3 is TGTGCCAGCAGCTTAGGTACATCTACGACTAATGAAAAACTGTTTTTT.

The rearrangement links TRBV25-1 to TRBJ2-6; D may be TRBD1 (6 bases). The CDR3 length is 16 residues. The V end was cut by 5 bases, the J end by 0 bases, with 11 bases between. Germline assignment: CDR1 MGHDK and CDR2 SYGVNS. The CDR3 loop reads CASSPGHTSGANVLTF. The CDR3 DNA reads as TGTGCCAGCAGTCCGGGACACACCTCTGGGGCCAACGTCCTGACTTTC.

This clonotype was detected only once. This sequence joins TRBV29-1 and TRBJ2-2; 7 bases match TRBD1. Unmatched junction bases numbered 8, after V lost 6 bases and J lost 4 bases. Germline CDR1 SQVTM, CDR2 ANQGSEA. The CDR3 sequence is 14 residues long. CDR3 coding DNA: TGCAGCGTGGGGGCCGGGACAGCCACCGGGGAGCTGTTTTTT. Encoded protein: CSVGAGTATGELFF.

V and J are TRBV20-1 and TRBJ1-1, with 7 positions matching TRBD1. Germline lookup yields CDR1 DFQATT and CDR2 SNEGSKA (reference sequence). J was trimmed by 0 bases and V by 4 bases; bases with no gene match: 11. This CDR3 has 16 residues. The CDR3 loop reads CSATDRSLHMNTEAFF. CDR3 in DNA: TGCAGTGCTACGGACAGGAGCCTCCATATGAACACTGAAGCTTTCTTT.

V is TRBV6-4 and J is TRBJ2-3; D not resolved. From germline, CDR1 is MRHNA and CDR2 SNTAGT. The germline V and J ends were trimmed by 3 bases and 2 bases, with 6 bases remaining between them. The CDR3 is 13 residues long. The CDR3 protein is CASSERYTDTQYF. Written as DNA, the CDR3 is TGTGCCAGCAGTGAACGGTACACAGATACGCAGTATTTT.

The CDR3 loop is CASSLFAEPTGEQYF. The CDR3 DNA is TGTGCCAGCAGCTTATTTGCGGAGCCCACTGGCGAGCAGTACTTC. The chain is built from TRBV7-8 and TRBJ2-5; D remains ambiguous. The DNA matches TRBJ2-7 better at its end, which makes the J call doubtful. This CDR3 has 15 residues. CDR1 is SGHVS and CDR2 is FQNEAQ in the germline V gene.

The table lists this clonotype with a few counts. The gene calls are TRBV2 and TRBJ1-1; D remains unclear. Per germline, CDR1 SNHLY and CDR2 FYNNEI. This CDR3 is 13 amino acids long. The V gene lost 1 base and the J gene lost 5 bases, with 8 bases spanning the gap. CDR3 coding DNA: TGTGCCAGCAGTGAAGAAAAGTTTACTGAAGCTTTCTTT. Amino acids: CASSEEKFTEAFF.

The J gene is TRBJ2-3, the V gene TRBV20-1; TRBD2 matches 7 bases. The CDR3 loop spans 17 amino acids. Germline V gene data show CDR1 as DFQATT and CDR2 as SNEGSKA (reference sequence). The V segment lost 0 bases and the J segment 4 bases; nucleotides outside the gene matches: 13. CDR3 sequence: CSARDHLAGVYADTQYF. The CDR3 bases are TGCAGTGCTAGAGATCATCTTGCGGGGGTATACGCAGATACGCAGTATTTT.

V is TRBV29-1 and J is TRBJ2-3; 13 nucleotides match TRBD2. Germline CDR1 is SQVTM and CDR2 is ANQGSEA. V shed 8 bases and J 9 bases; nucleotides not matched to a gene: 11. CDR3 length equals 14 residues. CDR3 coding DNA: TGCAGCTTCTGGACTAGCGGGAGCACAGGCACGCAGTATTTT. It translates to CSFWTSGSTGTQYF.

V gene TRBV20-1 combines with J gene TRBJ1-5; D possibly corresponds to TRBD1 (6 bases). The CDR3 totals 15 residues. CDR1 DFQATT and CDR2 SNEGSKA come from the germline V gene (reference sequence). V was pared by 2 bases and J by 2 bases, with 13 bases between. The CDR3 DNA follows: TGCAGTGCTAGATTCGAGGGGGGAGGCAATCAGCCCCAGCATTTT. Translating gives CSARFEGGGNQPQHF.

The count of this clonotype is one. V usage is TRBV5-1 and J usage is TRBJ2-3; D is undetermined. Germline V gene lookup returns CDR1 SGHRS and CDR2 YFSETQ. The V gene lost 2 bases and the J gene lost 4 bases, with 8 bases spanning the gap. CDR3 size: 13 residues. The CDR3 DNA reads TGCGCCAGCAGCTTCGCATCCCCAGATACGCAGTATTTT. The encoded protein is CASSFASPDTQYF. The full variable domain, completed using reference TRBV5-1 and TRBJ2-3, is KAGVTQTPRYLIKTRGQQVTLSCSPISGHRSVSWYQQTPGQGLQFLFEYFSETQRNKGNFPGRFSGRQFSNSRSEMNVSTLELGDSALYLCASSFASPDTQYFGPGTRLTVL.

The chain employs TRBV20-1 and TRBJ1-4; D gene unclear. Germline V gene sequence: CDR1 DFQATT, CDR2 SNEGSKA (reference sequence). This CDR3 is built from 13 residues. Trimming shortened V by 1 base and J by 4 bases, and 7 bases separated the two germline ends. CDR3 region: CSARVRGNEKLFF. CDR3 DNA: TGCAGTGCTAGAGTGCGCGGTAATGAAAAACTGTTTTTT.

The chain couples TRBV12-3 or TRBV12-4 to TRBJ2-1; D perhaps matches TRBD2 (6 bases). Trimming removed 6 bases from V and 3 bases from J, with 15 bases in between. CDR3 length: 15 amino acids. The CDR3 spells CASRRLGVIYNEQFF. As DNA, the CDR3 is TGTGCCAGCAGAAGACTAGGGGTCATCTACAATGAGCAGTTCTTC.

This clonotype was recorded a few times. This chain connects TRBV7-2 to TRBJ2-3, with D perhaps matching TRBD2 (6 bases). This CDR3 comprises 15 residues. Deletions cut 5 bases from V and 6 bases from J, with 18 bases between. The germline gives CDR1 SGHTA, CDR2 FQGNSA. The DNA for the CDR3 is TGTGCCAGCAGCGGCGGTGGAGGGGTGATGGATACGCAGTATTTT. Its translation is CASSGGGGVMDTQYF.

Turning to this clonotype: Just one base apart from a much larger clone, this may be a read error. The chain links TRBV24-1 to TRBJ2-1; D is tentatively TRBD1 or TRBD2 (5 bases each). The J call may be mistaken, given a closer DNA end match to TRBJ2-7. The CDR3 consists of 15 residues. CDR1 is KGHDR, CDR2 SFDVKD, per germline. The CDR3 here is CATSELGTADNEQYF. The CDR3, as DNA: TGTGCCACCAGTGAACTCGGGACGGCCGACAATGAGCAGTACTTC.

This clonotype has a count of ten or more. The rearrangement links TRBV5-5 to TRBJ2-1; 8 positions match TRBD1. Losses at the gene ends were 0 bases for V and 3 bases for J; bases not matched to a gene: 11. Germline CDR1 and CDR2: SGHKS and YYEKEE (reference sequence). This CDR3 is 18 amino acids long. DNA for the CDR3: TGTGCCAGCAGCTTGGGATCTTGGAGGACAGGGATCTACAATGAGCAGTTCTTC. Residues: CASSLGSWRTGIYNEQFF.

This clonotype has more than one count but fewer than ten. The CDR3 sequence is CASGLGSIQYF. The CDR3 DNA reads TGTGCCAGCGGACTAGGGAGCATTCAGTACTTC. The chain joins TRBV2 to TRBJ2-4; TRBD2 agrees at 7 bases. Germline values: CDR1 SNHLY, CDR2 FYNNEI. V lost 8 bases to trimming and J lost 9 bases; unmatched junction nucleotides: 4. The CDR3 totals 11 residues.

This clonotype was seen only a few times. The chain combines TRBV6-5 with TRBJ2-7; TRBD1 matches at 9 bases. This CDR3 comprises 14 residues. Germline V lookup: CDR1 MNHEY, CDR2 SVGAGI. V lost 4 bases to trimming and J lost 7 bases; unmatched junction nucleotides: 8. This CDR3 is CASSLGTGHNEQYF. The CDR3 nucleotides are TGTGCCAGCAGTTTGGGGACAGGGCACAATGAGCAGTACTTC.

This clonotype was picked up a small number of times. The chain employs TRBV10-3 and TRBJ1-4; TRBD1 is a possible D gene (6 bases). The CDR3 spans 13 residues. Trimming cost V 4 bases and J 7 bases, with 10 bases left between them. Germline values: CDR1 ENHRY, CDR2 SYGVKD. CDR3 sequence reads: CAISAGVGEKLFF. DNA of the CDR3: TGTGCCATCAGTGCAGGGGTGGGTGAAAAACTGTTTTTT.

CDR3 sequence reads: CASIISNYGYTF. CDR3 DNA: TGTGCCAGCATCATATCTAACTATGGCTACACCTTC. This rearrangement joins TRBV7-2 to TRBJ1-2, with D hard to call. CDR3 size: 12 residues. The V end lost 7 bases, the J end lost 0 bases, and 6 bases lay between the germline ends. CDR1 and CDR2 from the germline V gene are SGHTA and FQGNSA.

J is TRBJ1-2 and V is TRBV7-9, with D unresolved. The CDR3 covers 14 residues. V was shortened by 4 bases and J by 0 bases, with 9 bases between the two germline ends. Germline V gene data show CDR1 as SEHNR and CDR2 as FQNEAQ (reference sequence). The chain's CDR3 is CASSSNEANYGYTF. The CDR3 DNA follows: TGTGCCAGCAGCTCAAACGAGGCTAACTATGGCTACACCTTC.

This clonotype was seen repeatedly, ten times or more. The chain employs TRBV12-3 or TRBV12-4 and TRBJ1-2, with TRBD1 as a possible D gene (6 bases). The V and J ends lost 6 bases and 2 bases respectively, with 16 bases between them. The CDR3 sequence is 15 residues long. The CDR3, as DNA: TGTGCCAGCAGCCAATACAGGGATAGCAACTATGGCTACACCTTC. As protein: CASSQYRDSNYGYTF.

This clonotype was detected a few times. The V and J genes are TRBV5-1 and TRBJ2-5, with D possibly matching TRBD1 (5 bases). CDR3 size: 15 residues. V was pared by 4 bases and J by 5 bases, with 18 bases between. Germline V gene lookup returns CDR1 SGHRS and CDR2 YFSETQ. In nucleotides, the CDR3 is TGCGCCAGCAGCGTTAATGGAAGGGCAGGGGAGACCCAGTACTTC. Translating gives CASSVNGRAGETQYF.

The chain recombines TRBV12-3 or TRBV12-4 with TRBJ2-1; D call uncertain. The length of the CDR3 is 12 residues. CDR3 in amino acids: CATSHPRNEQFF. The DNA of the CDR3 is TGTGCGACCAGTCATCCCCGCAATGAGCAGTTCTTC.